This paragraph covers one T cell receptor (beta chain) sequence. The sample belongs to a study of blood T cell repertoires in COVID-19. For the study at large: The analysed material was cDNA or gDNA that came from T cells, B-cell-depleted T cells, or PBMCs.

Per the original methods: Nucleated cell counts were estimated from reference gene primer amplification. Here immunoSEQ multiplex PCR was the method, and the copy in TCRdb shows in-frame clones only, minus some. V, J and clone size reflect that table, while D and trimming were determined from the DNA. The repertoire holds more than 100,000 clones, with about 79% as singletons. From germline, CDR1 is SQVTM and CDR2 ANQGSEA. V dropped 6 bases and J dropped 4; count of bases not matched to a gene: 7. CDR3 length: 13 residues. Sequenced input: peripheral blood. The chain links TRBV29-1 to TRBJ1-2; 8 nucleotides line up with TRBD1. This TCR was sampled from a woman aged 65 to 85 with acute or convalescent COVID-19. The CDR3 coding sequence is TGCAGCGTCGTAGACAGGGGAGGCTATGGCTACACCTTC. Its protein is CSVVDRGGYGYTF. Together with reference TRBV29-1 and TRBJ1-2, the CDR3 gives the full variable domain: SAVISQKPSRDICQRGTSLTIQCQVDSQVTMMFWYRQQPGQSLTLIATANQGSEATYESGFVIDKFPISRPNLTFSTLTVSNMSPEDSSIYLCSVVDRGGYGYTFGSGTRLTVV.